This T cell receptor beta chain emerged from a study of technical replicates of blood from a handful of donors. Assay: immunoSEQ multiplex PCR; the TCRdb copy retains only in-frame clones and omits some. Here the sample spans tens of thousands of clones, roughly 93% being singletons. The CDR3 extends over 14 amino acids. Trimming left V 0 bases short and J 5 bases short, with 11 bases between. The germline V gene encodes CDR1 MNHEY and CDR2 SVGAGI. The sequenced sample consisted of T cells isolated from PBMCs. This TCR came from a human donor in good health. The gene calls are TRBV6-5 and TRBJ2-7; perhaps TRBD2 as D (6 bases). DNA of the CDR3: TGTGCCAGCAGTTACTCTAGCGGTCGCCACGAGCAGTACTTC. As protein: CASSYSSGRHEQYF.